What follows are 19 T cell receptor beta chains derived from one specimen sequenced in a study of cytomegalovirus exposure and HLA in healthy donors. PCR involved 60 Vbeta and 13 Jbeta primers. Assay used: immunoSEQ multiplex PCR; TCRdb lists only in-frame clones, some missing. Of 150,000 to 160,000 clones in the sample, 70% to 90% are singletons; the top ten hold roughly 5.5%. The material sequenced was PBMCs. The receptors derive from a woman in her forties in good health and CMV-seropositive.

The chain couples TRBV5-4 to TRBJ2-7; tentatively, D is TRBD2 (5 bases). This CDR3 is built from 13 residues. With 3 bases removed from V and 7 bases from J, the gap between germline ends came to 14 bases. Per the germline V gene, CDR1 is SGHNT and CDR2 is YYREEE (reference sequence). CDR3 nucleotide sequence: TGTGCCAGCAGCTATGACTATTTGGGAGAGCAGTACTTC. It is translated as CASSYDYLGEQYF. Supplemented by reference TRBV5-4 and TRBJ2-7, the full variable domain reads ETGVTQSPTHLIKTRGQQVTLRCSSQSGHNTVSWYQQALGQGPQFIFQYYREEENGRGNFPPRFSGLQFPNYSSELNVNALELDDSALYLCASSYDYLGEQYFGPGTRLTVT.

V and J are TRBV30 and TRBJ1-1; tentatively, D is TRBD1 (6 bases). V shed 2 bases and J shed 4 bases, with 14 bases lying between them. The CDR3 consists of 14 residues. From germline, CDR1 is GTSNPN and CDR2 SVGIG (reference sequence). Here the CDR3 reads CAWSKGGGSTEAFF. Here the CDR3 DNA reads TGTGCCTGGAGTAAGGGGGGCGGGAGCACTGAAGCTTTCTTT.

The rearrangement uses TRBV7-6 and TRBJ2-5, with D tentatively TRBD1 (5 bases). The V gene's germline CDR1 is SGHVS and CDR2 FNYEAQ. V was pared by 5 bases and J by 5 bases, with 12 bases between. The CDR3 consists of 13 residues. The CDR3 DNA reads TGTGCCAGCAGCGAATCAGGGTTGGAGACCCAGTACTTC. Translating gives CASSESGLETQYF.

The rearrangement links TRBV19 to TRBJ2-5; a possible D gene is TRBD1 (5 bases). Germline lookup yields CDR1 LNHDA and CDR2 SQIVND (reference sequence). Trimming shortened V by 7 bases and J by 5 bases, and 20 bases separated the two germline ends. This CDR3 spans 15 amino acids. The CDR3 loop is CASTYGHGLFETQYF. CDR3 in DNA: TGTGCCAGTACCTACGGACACGGTCTTTTCGAGACCCAGTACTTC.

The genes are TRBV18 and TRBJ2-5; D is uncertain. Germline CDR1 and CDR2: KGHSH and LQKENI. The V gene lost 0 bases and the J gene lost 2 bases, with 7 bases spanning the gap. The CDR3 has 14 amino acids. The CDR3 DNA reads as TGTGCCAGCTCACCACCGAACTCACAAGAGACCCAGTACTTC. The encoded protein is CASSPPNSQETQYF.

V is TRBV6-6 and J is TRBJ2-7; 11 bases match TRBD2. The J segment lost 3 bases and the V segment lost 8 bases, leaving 6 bases of the junction unmatched. From germline, CDR1 is MNHNY and CDR2 SVGAGI (reference sequence). The CDR3 is made up of 14 amino acids. CDR3 coding DNA: TGTGCCAGCGGGAGACTAGCGGGATACTACGAGCAGTACTTC. Translation: CASGRLAGYYEQYF.

The chain recombines TRBV7-9 with TRBJ1-1, with D possibly matching TRBD1 (6 bases). V was cut by 8 bases and J by 5 bases, with 21 bases left in between. This CDR3 has 15 residues. Per the germline V gene, CDR1 is SEHNR and CDR2 is FQNEAQ (reference sequence). CDR3 region: CASHEQGFLGTEAFF. CDR3 sequence (DNA): TGTGCCAGCCATGAACAGGGTTTTTTGGGGACTGAAGCTTTCTTT.

The CDR3 coding sequence is TGCAGCGTTGACTTATATGAAGCTTTCTTT. It codes for CSVDLYEAFF. The V and J genes are TRBV29-1 and TRBJ1-1; D is unclear. The CDR3 runs to 10 residues. Germline CDR1 reads SQVTM; CDR2 reads ANQGSEA. V lost 3 bases to trimming and J lost 7 bases, with 6 bases between them.

The CDR3 nucleotides are TGTGCCAGCAGCCAGGACCGGGGCGGGGGAACGAACACCGGGGAGCTGTTTTTT. It yields the protein CASSQDRGGGTNTGELFF. The chain is built from TRBV4-2 and TRBJ2-2; 7 bases fit TRBD2. Germline V gene sequence: CDR1 LGHNA, CDR2 YNFKEQ. This CDR3 has 18 amino acids. The V gene end was trimmed by 3 bases and the J gene end by 0 bases; junction bases not matched to a gene: 10.

The gene calls are TRBV29-1 and TRBJ1-1; 10 bases agree with TRBD1. This CDR3 is built from 13 residues. The junction had 5 bases not matched to a gene; V was cut back by 6 bases and J by 4 bases. The germline V gene encodes CDR1 SQVTM and CDR2 ANQGSEA. CDR3 in amino acids: CSVNRDRGTEAFF. The CDR3 DNA reads as TGCAGCGTGAACAGGGACAGGGGCACTGAAGCTTTCTTT.

This chain links TRBV4-1 with TRBJ2-7, with a tentative D call TRBD1 (6 bases). Trimming removed 6 bases from V and 1 base from J, with 13 bases in between. The germline CDR1 and CDR2 sequences are MGHRA and YSYEKL. The CDR3 is 14 residues long. CDR3 nucleotide sequence: TGCGCCAGCAGTCGGACAGAGGGGTCCTACGAGCAGTACTTC. Translating it yields CASSRTEGSYEQYF.

The chain uses TRBV7-6 and TRBJ2-7; D may be TRBD2 (5 bases). V was shortened by 5 bases and J by 2 bases, with 19 bases between the two germline ends. CDR1 and CDR2 (germline): SGHVS, FNYEAQ. The CDR3 extends over 16 amino acids. The CDR3 is CASSPVAVEGPYEQYF. The CDR3 region has the DNA TGTGCCAGCAGCCCCGTCGCTGTCGAGGGTCCCTACGAGCAGTACTTC.

V usage is TRBV19 and J usage is TRBJ2-2, with D tentatively TRBD2 (5 bases). This CDR3 contains 14 residues. V dropped 5 bases and J dropped 5 bases, with 12 bases sitting between them. Germline V gene lookup returns CDR1 LNHDA and CDR2 SQIVND (reference sequence). The CDR3 reads CASSVTRLTGELFF. The CDR3 coding sequence is TGTGCCAGTAGTGTCACTAGGTTAACCGGGGAGCTGTTTTTT.

The J gene is TRBJ2-5, the V gene TRBV5-1; weak D call: TRBD1 (6 bases). Germline V lookup: CDR1 SGHRS, CDR2 YFSETQ. Between the trimmed V and J ends, which lost 4 bases and 2 bases, there was a span of 12 bases. This CDR3 is 14 amino acids long. This chain's CDR3 is CASSPRDNQETQYF. The CDR3, as DNA: TGCGCCAGCAGCCCCCGGGACAATCAAGAGACCCAGTACTTC.

This chain connects TRBV5-4 to TRBJ2-1; TRBD2 is a possible D gene (6 bases). Trimming shortened V by 4 bases and J by 5 bases, and 16 bases separated the two germline ends. Germline V gene sequence: CDR1 SGHNT, CDR2 YYREEE (reference sequence). This CDR3 has 15 amino acids. DNA of the CDR3: TGTGCCAGCAGCAAGGAGGCGGGATTCGACAATGAGCAGTTCTTC. Its protein is CASSKEAGFDNEQFF.

This chain joins TRBV25-1 and TRBJ2-5, with 8 nucleotides matching TRBD1. This CDR3 is built from 14 residues. Germline V gives CDR1 MGHDK, CDR2 SYGVNS. Trimming at V came to 2 bases and at J to 4 bases, leaving 3 bases not matched to a gene. CDR3: CASSEQGQGETQYF. Here the CDR3 DNA reads TGTGCCAGCAGTGAACAAGGACAGGGAGAGACCCAGTACTTC.

The DNA of the CDR3 is TGTGCCAGCAACCAGGGGTACAATGAGCAGTTCTTC. The encoded protein is CASNQGYNEQFF. The genes are TRBV2 and TRBJ2-1; tentatively, D is TRBD1 (6 bases). V lost 7 bases, J lost 4 bases, and 8 bases lay in between. CDR3 length equals 12 residues. Germline lookup yields CDR1 SNHLY and CDR2 FYNNEI.

A remark on this clone: Other DNA sequences of this sample code for an identical CDR3. The chain couples TRBV5-4 to TRBJ2-5; tentative D call: TRBD1 (6 bases). Trimming took 0 bases from V and 1 from J, leaving 10 bases between them. CDR3 length equals 15 residues. Per the germline V gene, CDR1 is SGHNT and CDR2 is YYREEE (reference sequence). The CDR3 spells CASSLDVTGQETQYF. Here the CDR3 DNA reads TGTGCCAGCAGCTTGGACGTGACAGGCCAAGAGACCCAGTACTTC.

The J gene is TRBJ2-1, the V gene TRBV5-4, with 9 nucleotides matching TRBD2. Germline V gene data show CDR1 as SGHNT and CDR2 as YYREEE (reference sequence). J lost 9 bases, V lost 2 bases, and 9 bases had no gene match. This CDR3 spans 15 amino acids. CDR3 bases: TGTGCCAGCAGCTTTCAGCTAGCGGGGAGGCTTGAGCAGTTCTTC. Its protein is CASSFQLAGRLEQFF.